One sample yielded the 29 T cell receptor beta chains listed below, sequenced in a study of blood T cells in healthy people across ages. For the second PCR, which ran for about 7 to 11 cycles, a sample-barcoded 5' primer and a J-beta primer mix were used. TCRdb analysed the 5' RACE reads with MiXCR anew, one entry per CDR3 protein. The table lists 600,000 or so distinct CDR3 sequences, roughly 43% of them singletons. The sequenced sample was blood. These receptors all stem from an elderly man in good health.

This sequence joins TRBV6-5 and TRBJ2-7; 7 bases are a match to TRBD2. Germline V lookup: CDR1 MNHEY, CDR2 SVGAGI. The V and J ends lost 6 bases and 7 bases, in that order; junction bases with no gene match: 15. The CDR3 totals 15 residues. CDR3: CASSPTWAGANEQYF. For the CDR3, the DNA is TGTGCCAGCAGCCCCACATGGGCGGGAGCCAATGAGCAGTACTTC.

This clonotype turned up a few times. The gene calls are TRBV28 and TRBJ2-7; 12 nucleotides line up with TRBD2. V shed 3 bases and J 3 bases; nucleotides not matched to a gene: 9. The CDR3 totals 17 residues. CDR1 MDHEN and CDR2 SYDVKM come from the germline V gene. The CDR3 DNA is TGTGCCAGCAGTTTGTGGGGGATGACTAGCGGGGGCTACGAGCAGTACTTC. It is translated as CASSLWGMTSGGYEQYF.

This clonotype occurred many times. The rearrangement uses TRBV6-6 and TRBJ2-1; 12 bases agree with TRBD2. The V and J ends lost 5 bases and 10 bases, in that order; junction bases with no gene match: 6. This CDR3 has 14 amino acids. Germline-derived CDR1 and CDR2 are MNHNY and SVGAGI (reference sequence). For the CDR3, the DNA is TGTGCCAGCAGTGCTAGCGGGGGGGCGAGCGAGCAGTTCTTC. Translation gives CASSASGGASEQFF.

This sequence joins TRBV5-1 and TRBJ2-5; D unclear. The tail of the sequence fits TRBJ2-7 better, so the J call may be wrong. The CDR3 runs 15 residues. The germline V gene has CDR1 SGHRS and CDR2 YFSETQ. CDR3 amino acids: CASSPRRRASGEQYF. In DNA, the CDR3 is TGCGCCAGCAGCCCTCGTCGTCGGGCGTCCGGCGAGCAGTACTTC.

This clonotype was seen only a few times. The chain recombines TRBV25-1 with TRBJ1-1, with 8 bases fitting TRBD1. V was clipped by 0 bases and J by 10 bases; unmatched bases: 10. Germline V gene lookup returns CDR1 MGHDK and CDR2 SYGVNS. The CDR3 is made up of 15 amino acids. CDR3: CASSEYGQGIGLAFF. The CDR3 coding sequence is TGTGCCAGCAGTGAATACGGACAGGGTATTGGGTTAGCTTTCTTT.

The chain uses TRBV4-3 and TRBJ1-1, with a weak D call TRBD1 (5 bases). V gave up 4 bases and J gave up 0 bases, with 12 bases separating them. Germline V lookup: CDR1 LGHNA, CDR2 YSLEER. The CDR3 is 15 amino acids. CDR3 residues: CASSRREQMNTEAFF. CDR3 nucleotide sequence: TGCGCCAGCAGCCGCAGGGAGCAAATGAACACTGAAGCTTTCTTT.

As for this clonotype: The germline gene is not matched at one end of the junction; a read error may be the cause. J is TRBJ2-1 and V is TRBV7-9; D is possibly TRBD2 (6 bases). Germline-derived CDR1 and CDR2 are SEHNR and FQNEAQ (reference sequence). The CDR3 covers 14 residues. The CDR3 coding sequence is TGTTCCAGCAGCTCCGTTTTGGGAGGAAATGAGCAGTTCTTC. Translating it yields CSSSSVLGGNEQFF. Filled out from reference TRBV7-9 and TRBJ2-1, the complete variable domain reads DTGVSQNPRHKITKRGQNVTFRCDPISEHNRLYWYRQTLGQGPEFLTYFQNEAQLEKSRLLSDRFSAERPKGSFSTLEIQRTEQGDSAMYLCSSSSVLGGNEQFFGPGTRLTVL.

The chain couples TRBV29-1 to TRBJ2-2; D gene uncertain. This CDR3 is 14 amino acids long. Germline V gives CDR1 SQVTM, CDR2 ANQGSEA. V lost 5 bases and J 0 bases, leaving 10 bases between the germline ends. The CDR3 region has the DNA TGCAGCGTTTCTGCCCAGACGAACACCGGGGAGCTGTTTTTT. Protein sequence: CSVSAQTNTGELFF.

V usage is TRBV20-1 and J usage is TRBJ2-1, with a possible D match to TRBD1 (6 bases). Germline V gene data show CDR1 as DFQATT and CDR2 as SNEGSKA (reference sequence). V gave up 6 bases and J gave up 8 bases, with 14 bases separating them. The CDR3 extends over 12 amino acids. The CDR3 protein is CSAQGLLDEQFF. The CDR3 DNA follows: TGCAGTGCACAGGGTCTCCTCGATGAGCAGTTCTTC.

This chain connects TRBV24-1 to TRBJ2-5; the D is unclear. The CDR3 is made up of 14 amino acids. V lost 4 bases and J lost 4, with 12 bases in between. Per germline, CDR1 KGHDR and CDR2 SFDVKD. CDR3 bases: TGTGCCACCAGTGACCCATGGAAGGGAGAGACCCAGTACTTC. Translated: CATSDPWKGETQYF.

This clonotype was seen only a few times. The V call is TRBV9, the J call TRBJ2-7, with 8 bases identical to TRBD1. This CDR3 is 18 amino acids long. With V trimmed by 4 bases and J by 0 bases, 15 bases remained unmatched. Germline V gives CDR1 SGDLS, CDR2 YYNGEE. The CDR3 sequence: CASSPPIGTGISSYEQYF. DNA of the CDR3: TGTGCCAGCAGCCCTCCGATCGGGACAGGAATCTCCTCCTACGAGCAGTACTTC.

This clonotype has more than one count but fewer than ten. This CDR3 reads CASSLSATPYEQYF. The CDR3, as DNA: TGTGCCAGCAGCTTGTCGGCCACTCCTTACGAGCAGTACTTC. The rearrangement links TRBV5-6 to TRBJ2-7; D gene uncertain. CDR1 is SGHDT and CDR2 is YYEEEE in the germline V gene. The CDR3 covers 14 residues. V was trimmed by 1 base and J by 4 bases, leaving 12 bases between them.

V gene TRBV20-1 combines with J gene TRBJ1-1; 7 bases align to TRBD1. This CDR3 has 14 amino acids. The V segment lost 0 bases and the J segment 1 base; nucleotides outside the gene matches: 2. Germline V gives CDR1 DFQATT, CDR2 SNEGSKA (reference sequence). The CDR3 region has the DNA TGCAGTGCTAGAGAGGGGACAGAGAACACTGAAGCTTTCTTT. Encoded protein: CSAREGTENTEAFF.

CDR3 DNA: TGCAGTGCTAGAGATTGTAGCGGGTTGTACGGGCAGTACTTC. It translates to CSARDCSGLYGQYF. The chain joins TRBV20-1 to TRBJ2-4, with 7 bases fitting TRBD2. CDR1 and CDR2 from the germline V gene are DFQATT and SNEGSKA (reference sequence). The ends lost 0 bases at V and 13 bases at J; junction bases unmatched: 12. The CDR3 totals 14 residues.

The chain links TRBV7-2 to TRBJ2-1; maybe TRBD1 (5 bases). Germline V gene data show CDR1 as SGHTA and CDR2 as FQGNSA. The V and J ends lost 6 bases and 6 bases respectively, with 15 bases between them. This CDR3 has 14 residues. CDR3 sequence reads: CASRLRWGLNEQFF. In DNA, the CDR3 is TGTGCCAGCAGACTACGGTGGGGCCTCAATGAGCAGTTCTTC.

This clonotype was found once. The DNA for the CDR3 is TGTGCCAGCAGTTTTCTTCTGGGCAGCTACGAGCAGTACTTC. It translates to CASSFLLGSYEQYF. This chain connects TRBV12-3 or TRBV12-4 to TRBJ2-7; no reliable D call. This CDR3 contains 14 residues. V lost 3 bases, J lost 3 bases, and 12 bases lay in between.

Notes on this clonotype: One junction end disagrees with the germline gene, perhaps due to a read error. The rearrangement links TRBV6-5 to TRBJ2-4, with TRBD1 as a possible D gene (6 bases). The CDR3 length is 12 residues. Germline CDR1 reads MNHEY; CDR2 reads SVGAGI. CDR3 amino acids: CASSYGRGVQYF. In DNA form, the CDR3 reads TGTGCCAGTAGTTACGGCAGGGGTGTACAGTACTTC.

To note about this clonotype: Germline is not matched at one junction end, which may reflect a read error. The J gene is TRBJ2-3, the V gene TRBV7-6; maybe TRBD2 (5 bases). In germline, CDR1 is SGHVS, CDR2 FNYEAQ. The CDR3 is 14 amino acids. CDR3 sequence: CASSYGILTDTRYF. CDR3 bases: TGTGCCAGCAGCTACGGGATTCTCACAGATACGCGGTATTTT.

The sample holds a few counts of this clonotype. The chain combines TRBV7-2 with TRBJ2-6, with a possible D match to TRBD1 (6 bases). Trimming shortened V by 6 bases and J by 1 base, and 10 bases separated the two germline ends. The germline V gene has CDR1 SGHTA and CDR2 FQGNSA. The length of the CDR3 is 15 residues. DNA for the CDR3: TGTGCCAGCAGTAACAGGGCATCTGGGGCCAACGTCCTGACTTTC. Its translation is CASSNRASGANVLTF.

The chain joins TRBV7-3 to TRBJ2-3, with 8 positions matching TRBD2. J was trimmed by 5 bases and V by 2 bases; bases with no gene match: 6. Germline-derived CDR1 and CDR2 are SGHTA and FQGTGA. This CDR3 region has 15 residues. CDR3 coding DNA: TGTGCCAGCAGCTTAGGGTTGCTAGCGGGAGATACGCAGTATTTT. Its protein is CASSLGLLAGDTQYF.

V usage is TRBV6-2 or TRBV6-3 and J usage is TRBJ2-5, with a weak D call TRBD1 (6 bases). V was cut by 5 bases and J by 5 bases, with 12 bases left in between. Germline V gives CDR1 MNHEY, CDR2 SVGEGT. The CDR3 is 13 amino acids. Written as DNA, the CDR3 is TGTGCCAGCAGTCGAGGGGGATTCGAGACCCAGTACTTC. Protein sequence: CASSRGGFETQYF.

In its sample, this clonotype was seen a few times. This may stem from a read error, because a much larger clone lies one nucleotide away. V gene TRBV28 combines with J gene TRBJ2-1; D not certain. V lost 6 bases to trimming and J lost 0 bases, with 6 bases between them. The germline CDR1 and CDR2 sequences are MDHEN and SYDVKM. The CDR3 runs 13 residues. DNA for the CDR3: TGTGCCAGCAGGGCGAGCTCCTACAATGAGCAGTTCTTC. Translation gives CASRASSYNEQFF.

Here the CDR3 reads CASSGVGRMGDEQFF. The CDR3 DNA reads TGTGCCAGCAGCGGAGTGGGGAGGATGGGGGACGAGCAGTTCTTC. V is TRBV7-2 and J is TRBJ2-1; D is possibly TRBD2 (6 bases). The CDR3 runs to 15 residues. Germline lookup yields CDR1 SGHTA and CDR2 FQGNSA. V lost 5 bases and J lost 10, with 21 bases in between.

This chain uses TRBV20-1 with TRBJ1-1; no clear D gene. The CDR3 runs 14 residues. CDR1 DFQATT and CDR2 SNEGSKA come from the germline V gene (reference sequence). Trimming stripped 6 bases from V and 0 bases from J, with 14 bases between. The CDR3 loop reads CSASRGGMNTEAFF. The CDR3 bases are TGCAGTGCCTCCAGAGGAGGGATGAACACTGAAGCTTTCTTT.

This clonotype was seen a few times. The chain is built from TRBV9 and TRBJ1-2, with D possibly being TRBD1 (6 bases). CDR3 length equals 14 residues. Germline V gene sequence: CDR1 SGDLS, CDR2 YYNGEE. With 3 bases removed from V and 5 bases from J, the gap between germline ends came to 14 bases. CDR3 DNA sequence: TGTGCCAGCAGCGAGGGGGTTGAGTGGTATGGCTACACCTTC. Translated, it gives CASSEGVEWYGYTF. Full variable domain (rest looked up from reference TRBV9 and TRBJ1-2): DSGVTQTPKHLITATGQRVTLRCSPRSGDLSVYWYQQSLDQGLQFLIQYYNGEERAKGNILERFSAQQFPDLHSELNLSSLELGDSALYFCASSEGVEWYGYTFGSGTRLTVV.

This chain uses TRBV9 with TRBJ2-2; TRBD1 matches at 9 bases. Germline loops: CDR1 SGDLS, CDR2 YYNGEE. The CDR3 is made up of 17 amino acids. After removal of 0 bases from V and 2 bases from J, the junction contained 5 bases not matched to a gene. DNA of the CDR3: TGTGCCAGCAGCGTAGACAGGGACAGGGTAAACACCGGGGAGCTGTTTTTT. The encoded protein is CASSVDRDRVNTGELFF. The full variable domain, with the rest looked up from reference TRBV9 and TRBJ2-2, is DSGVTQTPKHLITATGQRVTLRCSPRSGDLSVYWYQQSLDQGLQFLIQYYNGEERAKGNILERFSAQQFPDLHSELNLSSLELGDSALYFCASSVDRDRVNTGELFFGEGSRLTVL.

Remarks on this clonotype: A clone one base away is much larger, so this may be a read error. The rearrangement uses TRBV6-6 and TRBJ2-7; 7 bases match TRBD2. V lost 7 bases to trimming and J lost 6 bases; unmatched junction nucleotides: 6. The CDR3 length is 12 residues. Germline V gene sequence: CDR1 MNHNY, CDR2 SVGAGI (reference sequence). The CDR3 is CASTRGGGEQYF. The CDR3 coding sequence is TGTGCCAGCACCCGCGGCGGGGGCGAGCAGTACTTC.

V usage is TRBV27 and J usage is TRBJ2-6; either TRBD1 or TRBD2 may supply D (5 bases each). The V end was cut by 10 bases, the J end by 4 bases, with 23 bases between. From germline, CDR1 is MNHEY and CDR2 SMNVEV (reference sequence). This CDR3 has 17 residues. CDR3 in amino acids: CATALGTARRGANVLTF. The CDR3 DNA follows: TGTGCCACCGCCCTGGGGACGGCAAGACGAGGGGCCAACGTCCTGACTTTC.

This clonotype was found a few times. The rearrangement links TRBV6-2 or TRBV6-3 to TRBJ2-1; 10 nucleotides match TRBD1. Looked up from germline, CDR1 is MNHEY and CDR2 is SVGEGT. Trimming removed 4 bases from V and 7 bases from J; junction bases left unmatched: 13. This CDR3 spans 17 amino acids. Written as DNA, the CDR3 is TGTGCCAGCAGTTTCAACACCGGGACAGGGGTCCTTAATGAGCAGTTCTTC. It translates to CASSFNTGTGVLNEQFF.